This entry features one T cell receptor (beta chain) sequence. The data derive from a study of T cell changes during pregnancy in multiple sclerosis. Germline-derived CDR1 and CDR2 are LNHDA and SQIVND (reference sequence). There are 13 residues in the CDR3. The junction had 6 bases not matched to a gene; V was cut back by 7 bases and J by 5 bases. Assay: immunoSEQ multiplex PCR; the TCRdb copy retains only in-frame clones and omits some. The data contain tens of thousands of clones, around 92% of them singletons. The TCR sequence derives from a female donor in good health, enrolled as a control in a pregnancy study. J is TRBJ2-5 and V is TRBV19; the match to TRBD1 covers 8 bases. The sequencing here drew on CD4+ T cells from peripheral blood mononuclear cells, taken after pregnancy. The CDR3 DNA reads TGTGCCAGTACCCCCAGGGGGCGGGAGACCCAGTACTTC. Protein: CASTPRGRETQYF.